This entry lists 3 T cell receptor beta chains sequenced from one sample in a study of blood T cell repertoires in COVID-19. Some clones are missing from TCRdb's copy, which holds only in-frame ones; the method was immunoSEQ multiplex PCR. Of roughly 71,000 clones in the sample, roughly 90% were seen once. Sequencing was done on a sample of peripheral blood. The receptor source for this set is a man in his fifties or sixties with acute or convalescent COVID-19.

V usage is TRBV6-1 and J usage is TRBJ2-1; maybe TRBD1 (5 bases). CDR1 and CDR2 from the germline V gene are MNHNS and SASEGT. The germline V and J ends were trimmed by 2 bases and 4 bases, with 12 bases remaining between them. The CDR3 length is 15 residues. DNA of the CDR3: TGTGCCAGCAGTGAATGGGCAGGGTCATACAATGAGCAGTTCTTC. Residues: CASSEWAGSYNEQFF.

This sequence joins TRBV18 and TRBJ1-2, with D tentatively TRBD1 (5 bases). CDR1 and CDR2 from the germline V gene are KGHSH and LQKENI. The CDR3 is made up of 14 amino acids. V lost 0 bases, J lost 7 bases, and 12 bases lay in between. The CDR3 DNA follows: TGTGCCAGCTCACCACCTGTAAGGGGCTTTGGCTACACCTTC. This sequence encodes CASSPPVRGFGYTF.

The chain uses TRBV5-1 and TRBJ2-5; 7 nucleotides agree with TRBD1. The CDR3 is made up of 14 amino acids. V was pared by 2 bases and J by 4 bases, with 5 bases of the junction left unmatched. Germline-derived CDR1 and CDR2 are SGHRS and YFSETQ. Written as DNA, the CDR3 is TGCGCCAGCAGCTTAGCCGGGACAGTAGAGACCCAGTACTTC. Protein: CASSLAGTVETQYF.